This is a list of T cell receptor beta chains from one sample in a study of T cells after yellow fever vaccination. TCRdb re-called the 5' RACE reads through MiXCR, storing one row per CDR3 protein. The top ten clones hold 15% to 20% of a sample with approximately 450,000 distinct CDR3 sequences, over 15% of them seen once. The material was PBMCs, obtained before the yellow fever booster vaccination. These receptors all stem from a young man who received the YFV17D yellow fever vaccine. CDR3s include the opening cysteine and the closing phenylalanine or tryptophan. The D gene is left open where the match is weak. Clone size is shown for a subset of rows, as once, few, many or a class of expanded clone.

V	size	D	J	CDR3	DNA
TRBV7-3	few	TRBD1	TRBJ2-3	CASSEQGALGTDTQYF	TGTGCCAGCAGCGAACAGGGGGCGCTTGGTACAGATACGCAGTATTTT
TRBV20-1	.	.	TRBJ1-1	CSARDVGDGAFF	TGCAGTGCTAGAGATGTAGGGGATGGAGCTTTCTTT
TRBV7-9	few	.	TRBJ2-5	CASSFFDRKYQETQYF	TGTGCCAGCAGCTTCTTCGACAGAAAGTACCAAGAGACCCAGTACTTC
TRBV30	.	.	TRBJ2-7	CAWSVGVPYEQYF	TGTGCCTGGAGTGTCGGGGTACCCTACGAGCAGTACTTC
TRBV5-6	many	.	TRBJ2-1	CASSVDHNEQFF	TGTGCCAGCAGCGTCGACCACAATGAGCAGTTCTTC
TRBV3-1	.	.	TRBJ2-1	CASSQAGGYGEQFF	TGTGCCAGCAGCCAAGCGGGGGGCTACGGTGAGCAGTTCTTC
TRBV4-1	.	.	TRBJ2-3	CASSQEGTVNTDTQYF	TGCGCCAGCAGCCAAGAAGGAACAGTTAACACAGATACGCAGTATTTT
TRBV27	few	TRBD1	TRBJ2-7	CASREVGTGFSYEQYF	TGTGCCAGCCGTGAGGTCGGGACAGGGTTCTCCTACGAGCAGTACTTC
TRBV12-5	.	.	TRBJ2-5	CASGAEETQYF	TGTGCTAGTGGAGCGGAGGAGACCCAGTACTTC
TRBV12-3/TRBV12-4	few	.	TRBJ2-2	CASSVWDRRNPGELFF	TGTGCCAGCAGTGTATGGGACCGCAGGAACCCCGGGGAGCTGTTTTTT
TRBV20-1	few	.	TRBJ2-5	CSAAVEGKTQYF	TGCAGTGCCGCCGTCGAGGGAAAGACCCAGTACTTC
TRBV20-1	many	TRBD1	TRBJ2-1	CSARLNRELEDRKYNEQFF	TGCAGTGCCCGCCTCAATAGAGAACTTGAGGACAGGAAATACAATGAGCAGTTCTTC
TRBV6-5	few	TRBD1	TRBJ2-7	CASRDRGFYEQYF	TGTGCCTCCCGTGACAGGGGATTTTACGAGCAGTACTTC
TRBV5-1	.	.	TRBJ2-1	CASSTGPSRFF	TGCGCCAGCAGCACCGGACCCTCCCGGTTCTTC
TRBV2	.	.	TRBJ2-3	CASSEALGYTDTQYF	TGTGCCAGCAGTGAAGCGCTCGGGTACACAGATACGCAGTATTTT
TRBV6-2/TRBV6-3	few	TRBD1	TRBJ1-6	CASSSQGENSPLHF	TGTGCCAGCAGTTCACAGGGGGAGAATTCACCCCTCCACTTT
TRBV20-1	.	TRBD1	TRBJ1-4	CSATDRGSEKLFF	TGCAGTGCCACCGACAGGGGGAGTGAAAAACTGTTTTTT
TRBV20-1	few	.	TRBJ1-2	CGSLIGYTF	TGCGGGAGCCTTATAGGCTACACCTTC
TRBV27	many	TRBD2	TRBJ2-5	CASSPRLAGGQETQYF	TGTGCCAGCAGCCCGCGACTAGCGGGGGGACAAGAGACCCAGTACTTC
TRBV5-1	.	.	TRBJ2-1	CASSLWGDYNEQFF	TGCGCCAGCAGCTTGTGGGGGGATTACAATGAGCAGTTCTTC
TRBV5-5	few	.	TRBJ2-5	CASSYSSLASITETQYF	TGTGCCAGCAGTTATTCCTCATTAGCGTCTATCACAGAGACCCAGTACTTC
TRBV12-3/TRBV12-4	few	.	TRBJ2-7	CASSLSVTYEQYF	TGTGCCAGCAGTTTATCGGTAACCTACGAGCAGTACTTC
TRBV30	.	.	TRBJ2-5	CLGREVGGTQYF	TGTCTAGGCAGGGAGGTAGGGGGGACCCAGTACTTC
TRBV28	few	.	TRBJ1-2	CASSAPGGRRGYTF	TGTGCCAGCAGTGCCCCCGGGGGGCGCAGGGGCTACACCTTC
TRBV4-3	.	.	TRBJ2-1	CASSQYGAGKIHEQFF	TGCGCCAGCAGCCAATATGGTGCCGGGAAGATCCATGAGCAGTTCTTC
TRBV7-2	.	TRBD2	TRBJ2-5	CASTSGWETQYF	TGTGCCAGTACTAGCGGATGGGAGACCCAGTACTTC
TRBV7-9	.	.	TRBJ2-1	CASSARDRVMDEQFF	TGTGCCAGCAGCGCCCGGGACCGGGTCATGGATGAGCAGTTCTTC
TRBV28	many	.	TRBJ1-1	CASSFREGAFF	TGTGCCAGCAGTTTCCGGGAGGGGGCTTTCTTT
TRBV7-9	.	TRBD2	TRBJ2-2	CASSTTTSGNTGELFF	TGTGCCAGCAGCACAACCACTAGCGGTAACACCGGGGAGCTGTTTTTT
TRBV7-9	few	.	TRBJ2-5	CATESHQGSQETQYF	TGTGCCACCGAAAGCCACCAGGGCTCCCAAGAGACCCAGTACTTC
TRBV4-1	few	TRBD1	TRBJ1-1	CASSQEGTGMNTEAFF	TGCGCCAGCAGCCAGGAAGGGACAGGGATGAACACTGAAGCTTTCTTT
TRBV7-2	.	.	TRBJ1-2	CASSPQDYGYTF	TGTGCCAGCAGTCCCCAGGACTATGGCTACACCTTC
TRBV11-2	.	.	TRBJ2-3	CASSHPRGSFLDTQYF	TGTGCCAGCAGCCATCCAAGGGGCTCTTTCCTAGATACGCAGTATTTT
TRBV29-1	.	.	TRBJ2-4	CSVKLKSGQKLAKNIQYF	TGCAGCGTTAAATTGAAAAGTGGCCAGAAGCTAGCCAAAAACATTCAGTACTTC
TRBV18	.	.	TRBJ1-5	CASSLQTEYSNQPQHF	TGTGCCAGCTCACTACAGACAGAATATAGCAATCAGCCCCAGCATTTT
TRBV5-6	few	.	TRBJ2-5	CASRPGLRETQYF	TGTGCCAGCAGACCCGGACTACGAGAGACCCAGTACTTC